The next 5 T cell receptor beta chains were all read from a single sample in a study of blood T cells in healthy people across ages. Combining a sample-barcoded 5' primer with a J-beta primer mix, a second PCR ran for roughly 6 to 11 cycles. TCRdb reanalysed the 5' RACE reads using MiXCR and keeps one entry per CDR3 protein. Among 800,000 to 950,000 distinct CDR3 sequences listed, almost 30% were seen once. These same data were also listed under a study on T cells of mothers and their children.

Sequences were obtained from blood. These receptors were collected from a woman aged 40 to 49 in good health.

This clonotype turned up a few times. The CDR3 DNA reads as TGTGCCAGCAGGGACCCCAGGGGGCACGAGCAGTACTTC. Its protein is CASRDPRGHEQYF. V gene TRBV6-1 combines with J gene TRBJ2-7; 8 bases are a match to TRBD1. V dropped 6 bases and J dropped 5; count of bases not matched to a gene: 6. CDR1 and CDR2 (germline): MNHNS, SASEGT. CDR3 length: 13 amino acids.

The V call is TRBV18, the J call TRBJ2-1; weak D call: TRBD2 (6 bases). Trimming stripped 3 bases from V and 1 base from J, with 10 bases between. Germline V CDR1 and CDR2: KGHSH, LQKENI. This CDR3 spans 15 amino acids. As DNA, the CDR3 is TGTGCCAGCTCACCCCGGGAGCCATCCTACAATGAGCAGTTCTTC. Protein product: CASSPREPSYNEQFF.

On this clonotype: This may come from a read error, since a much larger clone is one base off. The chain uses TRBV20-1 and TRBJ2-3; weak D call: TRBD2 (5 bases). Germline lookup yields CDR1 DFQATT and CDR2 SNEGSKA (reference sequence). This CDR3 is 13 amino acids long. CDR3 residues: CSANGRRGNTQCF. The DNA for the CDR3 is TGCAGTGCTAACGGTCGGAGAGGGAATACGCAGTGTTTT.

The chain links TRBV7-2 to TRBJ2-1; D possibly corresponds to TRBD1 (6 bases). The V end was cut by 2 bases, the J end by 5 bases, with 10 bases between. Germline V gives CDR1 SGHTA, CDR2 FQGNSA. The CDR3 has 14 residues. The chain's CDR3 is CASSLMRDNNEQFF. The CDR3 DNA follows: TGTGCCAGCAGCTTAATGAGGGACAACAATGAGCAGTTCTTC.

The chain couples TRBV3-1 to TRBJ2-7, with unresolved D. Near its end, the DNA agrees better with TRBJ2-5, so the J call may be wrong. CDR3 length: 15 residues. The germline CDR1 and CDR2 sequences are LGHDT and YNNKEL (reference sequence). The CDR3 is CASSQELFPEETQYF. In nucleotides, the CDR3 is TGTGCCAGCAGCCAAGAGCTGTTCCCTGAAGAGACCCAGTACTTC.